This TCR beta chain emerged from a study of T cell changes during pregnancy in multiple sclerosis. TCRdb's table, derived via immunoSEQ multiplex PCR, lists solely in-frame clones and lacks some. Among approximately 32,000 clones listed, more than 70% were seen once. The CDR3 contains 15 residues. With 5 bases removed from V and 0 bases from J, the gap between germline ends came to 10 bases. Germline CDR1 MGHRA, CDR2 YSYEKL. Sequences were derived from CD8+ T cells from peripheral blood mononuclear cells, sampled in the first trimester of pregnancy. The sequence came from a female donor with multiple sclerosis, enrolled in a pregnancy study. This rearrangement joins TRBV4-1 to TRBJ1-4; D gene ambiguous. The CDR3 DNA reads TGCGCCAGCAGCTATCGGGATTCAACTAATGAAAAACTGTTTTTT. Protein: CASSYRDSTNEKLFF.